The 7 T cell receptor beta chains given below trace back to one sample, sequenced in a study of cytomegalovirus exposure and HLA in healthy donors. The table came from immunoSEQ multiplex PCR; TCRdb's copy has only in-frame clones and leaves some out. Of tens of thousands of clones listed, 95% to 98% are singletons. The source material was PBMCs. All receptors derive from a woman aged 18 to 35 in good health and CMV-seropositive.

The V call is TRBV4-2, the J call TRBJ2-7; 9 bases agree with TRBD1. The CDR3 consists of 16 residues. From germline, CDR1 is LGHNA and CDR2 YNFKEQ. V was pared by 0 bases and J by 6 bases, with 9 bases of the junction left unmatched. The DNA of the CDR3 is TGTGCCAGCAGCCAAGAATACGGGACAGGGAGGACCGAGCAGTACTTC. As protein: CASSQEYGTGRTEQYF.

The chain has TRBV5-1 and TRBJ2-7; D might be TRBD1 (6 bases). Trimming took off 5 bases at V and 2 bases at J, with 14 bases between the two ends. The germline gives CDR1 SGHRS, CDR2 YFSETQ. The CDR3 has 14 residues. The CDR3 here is CASRGVRGTYEQYF. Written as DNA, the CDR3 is TGCGCCAGCAGGGGGGTAAGGGGGACCTACGAGCAGTACTTC.

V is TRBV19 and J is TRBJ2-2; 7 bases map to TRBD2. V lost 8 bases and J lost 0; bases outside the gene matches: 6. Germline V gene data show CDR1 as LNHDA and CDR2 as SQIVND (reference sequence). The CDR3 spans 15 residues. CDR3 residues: CASSPSGANTGELFF. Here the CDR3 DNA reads TGTGCCAGTTCCCCCAGCGGGGCGAACACCGGGGAGCTGTTTTTT.

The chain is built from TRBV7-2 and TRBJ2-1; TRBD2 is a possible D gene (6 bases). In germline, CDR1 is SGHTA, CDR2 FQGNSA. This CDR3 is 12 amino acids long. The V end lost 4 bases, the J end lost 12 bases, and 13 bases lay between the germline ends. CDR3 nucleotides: TGTGCCAGCAGCTACCCGGGGGTATGGCAGTTCTTC. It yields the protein CASSYPGVWQFF.

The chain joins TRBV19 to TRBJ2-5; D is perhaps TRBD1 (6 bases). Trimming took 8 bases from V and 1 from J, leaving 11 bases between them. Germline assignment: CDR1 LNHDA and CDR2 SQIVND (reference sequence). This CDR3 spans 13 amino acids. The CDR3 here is CASSSGAQETQYF. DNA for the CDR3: TGTGCCAGTTCTTCAGGGGCCCAAGAGACCCAGTACTTC.

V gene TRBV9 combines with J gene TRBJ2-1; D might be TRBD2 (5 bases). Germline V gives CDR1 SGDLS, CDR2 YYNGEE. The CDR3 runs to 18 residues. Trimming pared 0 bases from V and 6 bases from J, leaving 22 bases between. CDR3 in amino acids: CASSVAGSSQVGSNEQFF. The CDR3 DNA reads TGTGCCAGCAGCGTAGCAGGATCTAGCCAAGTAGGCTCCAATGAGCAGTTCTTC.

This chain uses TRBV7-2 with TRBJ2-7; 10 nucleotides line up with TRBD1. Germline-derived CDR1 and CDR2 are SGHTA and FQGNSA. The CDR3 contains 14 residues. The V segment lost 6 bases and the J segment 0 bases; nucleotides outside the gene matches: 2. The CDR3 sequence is CASRDRGASYEQYF. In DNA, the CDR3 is TGTGCCAGCAGGGACAGGGGGGCCTCCTACGAGCAGTACTTC.